This entry is about one TCR beta chain. TCRdb re-called the RT-PCR reads through MiXCR, storing one row per CDR3 protein. The data hold about 680,000 distinct CDR3 sequences, with 12% to 15% observed a single time. The germline V gene encodes CDR1 MNHEY and CDR2 SVGEGT. The CDR3 consists of 22 residues. Losses at the gene ends were 2 bases for V and 0 bases for J; bases not matched to a gene: 15. The receptor's source is a female donor in good health, serving as a healthy control. Sequencing was performed on memory CD4+ T cells from blood. The chain carries TRBV6-2 or TRBV6-3 and TRBJ2-1, with 14 bases identical to TRBD2. Here the CDR3 DNA reads TGTGCCAGCAGTTACATCCCGAGACTAGCGGGAGGGGGTCCCCGCTCCTACAATGAGCAGTTCTTC. Translated, it gives CASSYIPRLAGGGPRSYNEQFF.